These 16 T cell receptor beta chains share one sample of origin, sequenced in a study of OX40 agonist ivuxolimab in advanced cancers. Method: immunoSEQ multiplex PCR; TCRdb's copy keeps in-frame clones and lacks some. The top ten clones hold roughly 0.98% of a sample with some 74,000 clones, roughly 90% of them seen once. The sequencing used CD4+ or CD8+ T cells sorted from blood, collected in a trial of the OX40 agonist ivuxolimab. These receptors were taken from an adult with an advanced solid tumor such as melanoma, head and neck, liver or kidney cancer.

The rearrangement joins TRBV5-4 to TRBJ2-1; 11 nucleotides align to TRBD2. Per the germline V gene, CDR1 is SGHNT and CDR2 is YYREEE (reference sequence). V was pared by 5 bases and J by 5 bases, with 12 bases of the junction left unmatched. This CDR3 spans 17 amino acids. CDR3: CASSGGTSGPVNNEQFF. The CDR3 coding sequence is TGTGCCAGCAGTGGAGGGACTAGCGGACCAGTTAACAATGAGCAGTTCTTC.

The rearrangement links TRBV7-2 to TRBJ2-7; 7 bases match TRBD1. After removal of 6 bases from V and 3 bases from J, the junction contained 2 bases not matched to a gene. Germline CDR1 reads SGHTA; CDR2 reads FQGNSA. The CDR3 runs 12 residues. The CDR3 here is CASRDRFYEQYF. As DNA, the CDR3 is TGTGCCAGCAGGGACAGGTTCTACGAGCAGTACTTC.

The genes are TRBV27 and TRBJ1-5; no clear D gene. The CDR3 spans 14 residues. Trimming stripped 4 bases from V and 7 bases from J, with 14 bases between. Germline V CDR1 and CDR2: MNHEY, SMNVEV (reference sequence). The CDR3 DNA reads TGTGCCAGCAGTTCATACACCGAAGGACAGCCCCAGCATTTT. Translation: CASSSYTEGQPQHF.

The chain is built from TRBV7-9 and TRBJ2-2; the match to TRBD1 covers 8 bases. The CDR3 covers 16 residues. Germline V CDR1 and CDR2: SEHNR, FQNEAQ (reference sequence). The trim removed 5 bases at V and 0 bases at J, leaving 5 bases unmatched. CDR3 nucleotide sequence: TGTGCCAGCAGCCCTAGGACAGGGCCGAACACCGGGGAGCTGTTTTTT. As protein: CASSPRTGPNTGELFF.

The rearrangement links TRBV5-6 to TRBJ2-4; the D is unclear. The germline V gene encodes CDR1 SGHDT and CDR2 YYEEEE. The V gene lost 5 bases and the J gene lost 9 bases, with 15 bases spanning the gap. This CDR3 spans 13 amino acids. The CDR3 nucleotides are TGTGCCAGCAGTAGCCCCCTGTCCGGCATTCAGTACTTC. Its protein is CASSSPLSGIQYF.

The rearrangement uses TRBV28 and TRBJ2-2; D possibly corresponds to TRBD2 (6 bases). With 4 bases removed from V and 2 bases from J, the gap between germline ends came to 20 bases. Germline values: CDR1 MDHEN, CDR2 SYDVKM. CDR3 size: 18 residues. This chain's CDR3 is CASSSLRDSLRNTGELFF. CDR3 coding DNA: TGTGCCAGCAGTTCACTCCGGGACTCCCTGCGAAACACCGGGGAGCTGTTTTTT.

Only a few counts were recorded for this clone. The chain couples TRBV19 to TRBJ2-7, with D perhaps matching TRBD1 or TRBD2 (5 bases each). Trimming stripped 5 bases from V and 2 bases from J, with 16 bases between. The CDR3 is 15 residues long. The germline gives CDR1 LNHDA, CDR2 SQIVND (reference sequence). The CDR3 nucleotides read TGTGCCAGTAGTGTCCAGAAGGGACCCACCTACGAGCAGTACTTC. Its protein is CASSVQKGPTYEQYF.

This rearrangement joins TRBV5-1 to TRBJ2-5; 11 bases fit TRBD1. Germline V gene data show CDR1 as SGHRS and CDR2 as YFSETQ. With V trimmed by 5 bases and J by 7 bases, 1 base remained unmatched. The CDR3 loop spans 12 amino acids. In nucleotides, the CDR3 is TGCGCCAGCAGGGGGACAGGGGGGACCCAGTACTTC. Its translation is CASRGTGGTQYF.

The chain is built from TRBV27 and TRBJ2-6; 9 bases are shared with TRBD1. The J segment lost 4 bases and the V segment lost 7 bases, leaving 8 bases of the junction unmatched. In germline, CDR1 is MNHEY, CDR2 SMNVEV (reference sequence). This CDR3 has 16 amino acids. The CDR3: CASKSQGAQGANVLTF. CDR3 in DNA: TGTGCCAGCAAGTCACAGGGGGCGCAAGGGGCCAACGTCCTGACTTTC.

The chain uses TRBV7-8 and TRBJ2-3; tentatively, D is TRBD2 (5 bases). The CDR3 has 20 residues. Per germline, CDR1 SGHVS and CDR2 FQNEAQ. The germline V and J ends were trimmed by 1 base and 2 bases, with 25 bases remaining between them. CDR3 nucleotides: TGTGCCAGCAGCTTAGTAGTAGTCCCGGGATCCAACTCCCTCACAGATACGCAGTATTTT. Residues: CASSLVVVPGSNSLTDTQYF.

The chain employs TRBV5-1 and TRBJ2-7, with D possibly matching TRBD1 (6 bases). Germline V lookup: CDR1 SGHRS, CDR2 YFSETQ. CDR3 length: 13 amino acids. Trimming shortened V by 6 bases and J by 2 bases, and 12 bases separated the two germline ends. The CDR3 region has the DNA TGCGCCAGCAACCCGGACAGAGCCTACGAGCAGTACTTC. Translated, it gives CASNPDRAYEQYF.

The chain carries TRBV9 and TRBJ1-2, with 7 bases that match TRBD1. Germline assignment: CDR1 SGDLS and CDR2 YYNGEE. The J segment lost 4 bases and the V segment lost 0 bases, leaving 6 bases of the junction unmatched. CDR3 length: 15 residues. The CDR3 coding sequence is TGTGCCAGCAGCGTAGAGGAGGACAGGATCTATGGCTACACCTTC. Encoded protein: CASSVEEDRIYGYTF.

The chain links TRBV5-4 to TRBJ2-2; 8 positions agree with TRBD1. This CDR3 region has 16 residues. The V segment lost 4 bases and the J segment 7 bases; nucleotides outside the gene matches: 12. CDR1 SGHNT and CDR2 YYREEE come from the germline V gene (reference sequence). The CDR3 sequence is CASSPRTGYVGGELFF. In DNA form, the CDR3 reads TGTGCCAGCAGCCCGAGGACAGGGTATGTTGGCGGGGAGCTGTTTTTT.

V gene TRBV19 combines with J gene TRBJ2-2; the D call may be TRBD1 or TRBD2 (5 bases each). Trimming took off 5 bases at V and 6 bases at J, with 25 bases between the two ends. CDR3 size: 18 residues. Germline CDR1 and CDR2: LNHDA and SQIVND (reference sequence). CDR3 DNA sequence: TGTGCCAGTAGTTCGCCCCCGGGGACCAAACCGGGCCCCGGGGAGCTGTTTTTT. Its protein is CASSSPPGTKPGPGELFF. The complete variable domain, with remaining parts taken from reference TRBV19 and TRBJ2-2, reads DGGITQSPKYLFRKEGQNVTLSCEQNLNHDAMYWYRQDPGQGLRLIYYSQIVNDFQKGDIAEGYSVSREKKESFPLTVTSAQKNPTAFYLCASSSPPGTKPGPGELFFGEGSRLTVL.

The chain is built from TRBV5-1 and TRBJ1-1; D might be TRBD1 (5 bases). Per germline, CDR1 SGHRS and CDR2 YFSETQ. The ends were cut back, 0 bases at V and 4 bases at J, with 16 bases in the middle. The CDR3 length is 16 residues. CDR3 DNA: TGCGCCAGCAGCTTGGGTGACGAAGCGGGGGTCACTGAAGCTTTCTTT. Amino acids: CASSLGDEAGVTEAFF. The variable domain in full, with the rest retrieved from reference TRBV5-1 and TRBJ1-1, is KAGVTQTPRYLIKTRGQQVTLSCSPISGHRSVSWYQQTPGQGLQFLFEYFSETQRNKGNFPGRFSGRQFSNSRSEMNVSTLELGDSALYLCASSLGDEAGVTEAFFGQGTRLTVV.

The chain combines TRBV15 with TRBJ2-5, with D perhaps being TRBD1 or TRBD2 (5 bases each). The CDR3 sequence is 15 residues long. V shed 5 bases and J shed 1 base, with 14 bases lying between them. CDR1 and CDR2 (germline): LNHNV, YYDKDF (reference sequence). The CDR3 loop is CATSYGWGIQETQYF. The DNA for the CDR3 is TGTGCCACCAGCTATGGGTGGGGGATCCAAGAGACCCAGTACTTC. The full variable domain, completed using reference TRBV15 and TRBJ2-5, is DAMVIQNPRYQVTQFGKPVTLSCSQTLNHNVMYWYQQKSSQAPKLLFHYYDKDFNNEADTPDNFQSRRPNTSFCFLDIRSPGLGDTAMYLCATSYGWGIQETQYFGPGTRLLVL.